The present TCR beta chain was sequenced within a study of T-cell reconstitution after alpha-beta-depleted transplantation in children. The CDR3 length is 12 residues. The germline V and J ends were trimmed by 4 bases and 10 bases, with 11 bases remaining between them. Germline-derived CDR1 and CDR2 are MDHEN and SYDVKM. General observations from the study: The origin of alpha-beta T cells about two months after transplant was reportedly several hundred expanded graft clones. A year had passed since transplant, and T-cell counts and diversity by then came mostly from newly produced T cells. Recipient T cells and thymic progenitors that survived gave rise to the high TCRbeta diversity observed at day 60 in some patients.

The TCRbeta library was prepared with unique molecular identifiers. TCRdb fed the PCR reads into MiXCR, producing one record per CDR3 protein. The table records 200,000 or so distinct CDR3 sequences, under 8.5% of them present only once. Of note for this clonotype: Its antigen is unidentified.

Source: PBMCs, taken before TCRalphabeta/CD19-depleted stem cell transplant. The sequence came from a boy aged 2 to 10 with acute lymphoblastic leukemia, due to receive a stem cell transplant. V gene TRBV28 combines with J gene TRBJ2-1; D is unresolved. CDR3 residues: CASSSAFAEQFF. For the CDR3, the DNA is TGTGCCAGCAGTTCCGCATTCGCGGAGCAGTTCTTC.